The 9 T cell receptor beta chains below come from one sample, sequenced in a study of Ad26.COV2.S vaccination and SARS-CoV-2 variants (dated by TCRdb to about 2021). Library preparation employed the immunoSEQ multiplex PCR assay. TCRdb holds this immuneACCESS table with in-frame rearrangements only. Some clones are missing; in checked studies, unresolved V genes explain under half, and the rest has no known cause. The sample contains about 350,000 clones, 88% of them found a single time. Roughly 6% of the sample is in the top ten clones. What the treatment or condition label conveys for this sample: roughly 20 received Ad26.COV2.S at low or high dose, single or two shots; 5 received placebo; per-sample allocation not given. Repertoires of vaccine and placebo recipients were sequenced from samples collected on day 63 after the first injection. This sample comprised peripheral blood, obtained in a trial of Ad26.COV2.S vaccine versus placebo. The receptors here all came from a person between 18 and 59 years old who received the Ad26.COV2.S COVID-19 vaccine or a placebo.

The chain combines TRBV5-1 with TRBJ2-3; D unresolved. Germline V CDR1 and CDR2: SGHRS, YFSETQ. The CDR3 spans 12 residues. The germline V and J ends were trimmed by 0 bases and 7 bases, with 6 bases remaining between them. The CDR3 nucleotides read TGCGCCAGCAGCTTGGATGCAAATACGCAGTATTTT. Protein: CASSLDANTQYF.

This chain joins TRBV4-2 and TRBJ2-7, with D tentatively TRBD2 (6 bases). V lost 0 bases, J lost 1 base, and 13 bases lay in between. The CDR3 contains 16 residues. The germline CDR1 and CDR2 sequences are LGHNA and YNFKEQ. CDR3 coding DNA: TGTGCCAGCAGCCAAGAAGGCGTCCGGGGGTCCTACGAGCAGTACTTC. Its translation is CASSQEGVRGSYEQYF.

The rearrangement uses TRBV6-2 or TRBV6-3 and TRBJ1-5; D ambiguous. CDR3 length: 15 amino acids. Germline CDR1 is MNHEY and CDR2 is SVGEGT. V was pared by 6 bases and J by 7 bases, with 19 bases between. In DNA, the CDR3 is TGTGCCAGCAGCGACCCCGGCGTTGGCGGACAGCCCCAGCATTTT. This translates into CASSDPGVGGQPQHF.

The chain couples TRBV2 to TRBJ1-5; 7 bases are a match to TRBD1. The length of the CDR3 is 14 residues. CDR1 and CDR2 (germline): SNHLY, FYNNEI. Trimming cost V 11 bases and J 6 bases; bases outside gene matches: 13. The CDR3 nucleotides read TGTGCCGGGAAAAAAGACAGGGACGGTCAGCCCCAGCATTTT. It yields the protein CAGKKDRDGQPQHF.

The chain links TRBV7-3 to TRBJ2-1; 8 nucleotides agree with TRBD2. CDR3 length: 15 residues. The J segment lost 6 bases and the V segment lost 1 base, leaving 5 bases of the junction unmatched. Germline loops: CDR1 SGHTA, CDR2 FQGTGA. CDR3 bases: TGTGCCAGCAGCTTAAAGGTAGCGGGAATCAATGAGCAGTTCTTC. Translating it yields CASSLKVAGINEQFF.

The rearrangement links TRBV7-2 to TRBJ1-1; 8 positions agree with TRBD1. The junction had 16 bases not matched to a gene; V was cut back by 5 bases and J by 5 bases. The CDR3 is made up of 17 amino acids. Germline CDR1 reads SGHTA; CDR2 reads FQGNSA. The CDR3 DNA reads as TGTGCCAGCAGCCTACAACCTCAGGGGGCTGGGTCGACTGAAGCTTTCTTT. Its translation is CASSLQPQGAGSTEAFF. Full variable domain (missing parts from reference TRBV7-2 and TRBJ1-1): GAGVSQSPSNKVTEKGKDVELRCDPISGHTALYWYRQSLGQGLEFLIYFQGNSAPDKSGLPSDRFSAERTGGSVSTLTIQRTQQEDSAVYLCASSLQPQGAGSTEAFFGQGTRLTVV.

The rearrangement uses TRBV4-3 and TRBJ2-2, with 10 nucleotides matching TRBD1. J was trimmed by 5 bases and V by 5 bases; bases with no gene match: 5. CDR1 is LGHNA and CDR2 is YSLEER in the germline V gene. The CDR3 is 15 amino acids. CDR3 nucleotides: TGCGCCAGCAGCTATGACAGGGGGCCTACCGGGGAGCTGTTTTTT. Residues: CASSYDRGPTGELFF.

The V and J genes are TRBV7-9 and TRBJ1-1; D call uncertain. CDR1 and CDR2 from the germline V gene are SEHNR and FQNEAQ (reference sequence). The V end lost 8 bases, the J end lost 1 base, and 17 bases lay between the germline ends. The CDR3 runs to 15 residues. CDR3 amino acids: CASGGKEGGNTEAFF. The CDR3 region has the DNA TGTGCCAGCGGAGGCAAGGAGGGTGGGAACACTGAAGCTTTCTTT.

V is TRBV7-8 and J is TRBJ1-5; D is perhaps TRBD1 (5 bases). The ends were cut back, 1 base at V and 4 bases at J, with 14 bases in the middle. The germline V gene encodes CDR1 SGHVS and CDR2 FQNEAQ. The CDR3 loop spans 16 amino acids. The CDR3 spells CASSLGSGGKNQPQHF. The CDR3, as DNA: TGTGCCAGCAGCTTAGGGTCCGGGGGGAAGAATCAGCCCCAGCATTTT.